These 29 T cell receptor beta chains came from one sample sequenced in a study of cytomegalovirus exposure and HLA in healthy donors. Repertoires were generated with immunoSEQ multiplex PCR, while TCRdb's copy carries only in-frame clones and drops some. The sample gives 100,000 to 120,000 clones, around 90% of which show up once; under 2% is in the top ten. Sequenced: PBMCs. The source is a woman younger than 30 in good health and CMV-seronegative.

DNA of the CDR3: TGTGCCAGCAGCCCGGGGATCGGGCAGCCCCAGCATTTT. This gives the protein CASSPGIGQPQHF. The J gene is TRBJ1-5, the V gene TRBV6-5; D uncertain. Per the germline V gene, CDR1 is MNHEY and CDR2 is SVGAGI. Trimming removed 6 bases at V and 7 bases at J, with 13 bases between. The CDR3 consists of 13 residues.

This chain links TRBV7-9 with TRBJ2-1; TRBD2 matches at 8 bases. The germline V gene has CDR1 SEHNR and CDR2 FQNEAQ (reference sequence). CDR3 length: 13 amino acids. Germline trimming cut 8 bases from V and 5 bases from J; bases unmatched to any gene: 5. CDR3: CASEVAGHNEQFF. CDR3 DNA sequence: TGTGCCAGCGAGGTAGCGGGACACAATGAGCAGTTCTTC.

V usage is TRBV28 and J usage is TRBJ1-1; no definite D call. CDR1 is MDHEN, CDR2 SYDVKM, per germline. V lost 4 bases and J 10 bases, leaving 10 bases between the germline ends. The CDR3 covers 11 residues. The chain's CDR3 is CASSWLEGAFF. CDR3 DNA sequence: TGTGCCAGCAGTTGGTTGGAGGGAGCTTTCTTT.

The V gene is TRBV9, the J gene TRBJ2-1, with a tentative D call TRBD2 (6 bases). V was cut by 2 bases and J by 6 bases, with 9 bases left in between. This CDR3 comprises 13 residues. Germline CDR1 is SGDLS and CDR2 is YYNGEE. The CDR3 region is CASSVGGANEQFF. The DNA for the CDR3 is TGTGCCAGCAGCGTCGGAGGGGCCAATGAGCAGTTCTTC.

J is TRBJ1-2 and V is TRBV2; D gene unclear. CDR1 and CDR2 from the germline V gene are SNHLY and FYNNEI. This CDR3 has 12 amino acids. V lost 6 bases to trimming and J lost 2 bases, with 7 bases between them. CDR3 sequence reads: CASSVENYGYTF. As DNA, the CDR3 is TGTGCCAGCAGCGTAGAGAACTATGGCTACACCTTC.

This chain connects TRBV6-1 to TRBJ1-5; D gene uncertain. This CDR3 spans 15 amino acids. The V gene's germline CDR1 is MNHNS and CDR2 SASEGT. V dropped 4 bases and J dropped 0 bases, with 10 bases sitting between them. In nucleotides, the CDR3 is TGTGCCAGCAGTGGCCAGGCATATAGCAATCAGCCCCAGCATTTT. Translation gives CASSGQAYSNQPQHF.

The chain couples TRBV30 to TRBJ2-7; the D gene is possibly TRBD2 (5 bases). V was cut by 3 bases and J by 6 bases, with 9 bases left in between. Looked up from germline, CDR1 is GTSNPN and CDR2 is SVGIG (reference sequence). The CDR3 is 11 amino acids. The CDR3, as DNA: TGTGCCTGGAGATCGAGGGTCGAGCAGTACTTC. Its translation is CAWRSRVEQYF.

The J gene is TRBJ2-3, the V gene TRBV4-2, with 8 bases matching TRBD2. The CDR3 runs to 16 residues. CDR1 LGHNA and CDR2 YNFKEQ come from the germline V gene. The ends lost 6 bases at V and 3 bases at J; junction bases unmatched: 11. The CDR3 nucleotides are TGTGCCAGCAGTCTCCGCGTGAGCGGGGGAACAGATACGCAGTATTTT. This sequence encodes CASSLRVSGGTDTQYF.

The rearrangement uses TRBV6-5 and TRBJ2-7; the D gene is possibly TRBD1 (6 bases). Trimming cost V 4 bases and J 0 bases, with 10 bases left between them. The CDR3 sequence is 14 residues long. The germline CDR1 and CDR2 sequences are MNHEY and SVGAGI. As DNA, the CDR3 is TGTGCCAGCAGTTGGGACACGAGCTCCTACGAGCAGTACTTC. Translating it yields CASSWDTSSYEQYF.

This chain connects TRBV9 to TRBJ2-3; TRBD1 agrees at 8 bases. The CDR3 runs 16 residues. Germline trimming cut 3 bases from V and 2 bases from J; bases unmatched to any gene: 8. Germline CDR1 is SGDLS and CDR2 is YYNGEE. CDR3 nucleotide sequence: TGTGCCAGCAGCGGAGGGACAGGACTGAACACAGATACGCAGTATTTT. Amino acid sequence: CASSGGTGLNTDTQYF.

There are a few counts of this clone. The chain couples TRBV6-5 to TRBJ2-1; 7 bases match TRBD1. With V trimmed by 6 bases and J by 0 bases, 5 bases remained unmatched. The germline V gene encodes CDR1 MNHEY and CDR2 SVGAGI. The CDR3 runs to 15 residues. This CDR3 reads CASSPQGSSYNEQFF. The CDR3 DNA is TGTGCCAGCAGCCCACAGGGGAGCTCCTACAATGAGCAGTTCTTC.

CDR3 loop: CASAPGQGYEQYF. CDR3 DNA: TGTGCCAGCGCCCCGGGACAGGGCTACGAGCAGTACTTC. The gene calls are TRBV7-6 and TRBJ2-7; TRBD1 aligns across 9 bases. The CDR3 extends over 13 amino acids. Trimming took 8 bases from V and 3 from J; bases not matched to a gene: 5. Germline loops: CDR1 SGHVS, CDR2 FNYEAQ.

This chain joins TRBV6-1 and TRBJ2-2; tentatively, D is TRBD2 (6 bases). The CDR3 covers 13 residues. V was cut by 8 bases and J by 7 bases, with 14 bases left in between. Germline loops: CDR1 MNHNS, CDR2 SASEGT. Here the CDR3 reads CASRVREVGELFF. The CDR3 nucleotides are TGTGCCAGCCGTGTTAGGGAGGTCGGGGAGCTGTTTTTT.

V usage is TRBV11-2 and J usage is TRBJ2-7; TRBD1 matches at 11 bases. The ends lost 4 bases at V and 4 bases at J; junction bases unmatched: 3. The germline CDR1 and CDR2 sequences are SGHAT and FQNNGV. The CDR3 consists of 14 residues. CDR3 sequence (DNA): TGTGCCAGCAGCTCCGGGACAGGGGGGTACGAGCAGTACTTC. This translates into CASSSGTGGYEQYF.

This clone was detected only a few times. The CDR3 loop is CASGQGYGELFF. In DNA form, the CDR3 reads TGTGCCAGCGGGCAGGGTTACGGGGAGCTGTTTTTT. The chain combines TRBV2 with TRBJ2-2; D may be TRBD1 (5 bases). V was trimmed by 8 bases and J by 7 bases, leaving 11 bases between them. The length of the CDR3 is 12 residues. From germline, CDR1 is SNHLY and CDR2 FYNNEI.

The chain links TRBV4-1 to TRBJ1-1; 10 positions agree with TRBD1. Germline-derived CDR1 and CDR2 are MGHRA and YSYEKL. J was trimmed by 4 bases and V by 5 bases; bases with no gene match: 16. The CDR3 has 18 residues. CDR3 amino acids: CASSKRYTGTGDGTEAFF. Here the CDR3 DNA reads TGCGCCAGCAGCAAGCGCTACACCGGGACAGGGGATGGCACTGAAGCTTTCTTT.

V usage is TRBV4-1 and J usage is TRBJ1-4; D is possibly TRBD1 (6 bases). This CDR3 comprises 16 residues. CDR1 MGHRA and CDR2 YSYEKL come from the germline V gene. Deletions cut 1 base from V and 6 bases from J, with 15 bases between. CDR3 protein: CASSQVGTYGDEKLFF. CDR3 DNA sequence: TGCGCCAGCAGCCAAGTGGGGACATATGGGGATGAAAAACTGTTTTTT.

The gene calls are TRBV5-1 and TRBJ2-3; 10 nucleotides line up with TRBD2. CDR3 length: 21 amino acids. In germline, CDR1 is SGHRS, CDR2 YFSETQ. Losses at the gene ends were 0 bases for V and 0 bases for J; bases not matched to a gene: 16. The chain's CDR3 is CASSLEGSLAGDLSSTDTQYF. The DNA of the CDR3 is TGCGCCAGCAGCTTGGAGGGTTCGCTAGCGGGAGATCTATCTAGCACAGATACGCAGTATTTT. The full variable domain, its missing parts supplied by reference TRBV5-1 and TRBJ2-3, is KAGVTQTPRYLIKTRGQQVTLSCSPISGHRSVSWYQQTPGQGLQFLFEYFSETQRNKGNFPGRFSGRQFSNSRSEMNVSTLELGDSALYLCASSLEGSLAGDLSSTDTQYFGPGTRLTVL.

This clone was counted once. The J gene is TRBJ2-7, the V gene TRBV28; 8 bases are shared with TRBD2. The CDR3 contains 16 residues. V shed 6 bases, J shed 5 bases, and the junction held 15 bases outside the gene matches. Germline assignment: CDR1 MDHEN and CDR2 SYDVKM. As DNA, the CDR3 is TGTGCCAGCAGGGTAGGAGCGGGAGTAATTAGAAACGAGCAGTACTTC. Protein: CASRVGAGVIRNEQYF.

This sequence joins TRBV5-1 and TRBJ1-2, with D perhaps matching TRBD1 (5 bases). CDR1 is SGHRS, CDR2 YFSETQ, per germline. CDR3 length equals 16 residues. The V end was cut by 5 bases, the J end by 0 bases, with 17 bases between. CDR3 bases: TGCGCCAGCAGTTCGAGGGGAGGTACGACTAACTATGGCTACACCTTC. This gives the protein CASSSRGGTTNYGYTF.

The chain has TRBV7-8 and TRBJ1-2; no firm D call. CDR3 length: 11 amino acids. Germline loops: CDR1 SGHVS, CDR2 FQNEAQ. The germline V and J ends were trimmed by 11 bases and 0 bases, with 7 bases remaining between them. The CDR3 DNA sequence: TGTGCCGCGGGCGCTAACTATGGCTACACCTTC. Protein product: CAAGANYGYTF.

The chain recombines TRBV30 with TRBJ2-2, with 8 bases aligning to TRBD1. The germline gives CDR1 GTSNPN, CDR2 SVGIG (reference sequence). This CDR3 spans 14 amino acids. V lost 3 bases and J lost 9; bases outside the gene matches: 9. CDR3 in DNA: TGTGCCTGGAGGCCCAAGACAGGGGTACGGGAGCTGTTTTTT. Translating gives CAWRPKTGVRELFF.

The chain carries TRBV23-1 and TRBJ2-5; TRBD2 aligns across 12 bases. TRBV23-1 is designated an ORF whose function remains uncertain. The CDR3 is 18 residues long. V dropped 0 bases and J dropped 2; count of bases not matched to a gene: 7. In nucleotides, the CDR3 is TGCGCCAGCAGTCAATCGTACGGAGGACTAGCGGGGCAAGAGACCCAGTACTTC. This encodes CASSQSYGGLAGQETQYF.

The gene calls are TRBV7-2 and TRBJ2-5; TRBD2 agrees at 10 bases. Germline CDR1 and CDR2: SGHTA and FQGNSA. CDR3 size: 16 residues. Germline trimming cut 1 base from V and 1 base from J; bases unmatched to any gene: 3. CDR3 DNA sequence: TGTGCCAGCAGCTTAGGCAGCGGGGGGGGCCAAGAGACCCAGTACTTC. It codes for CASSLGSGGGQETQYF.

The chain links TRBV4-3 to TRBJ2-1; D is unclear. Looked up from germline, CDR1 is LGHNA and CDR2 is YSLEER. V was shortened by 2 bases and J by 3 bases, with 8 bases between the two germline ends. This CDR3 is built from 14 residues. The CDR3 DNA sequence: TGCGCCAGCAGCCAACTGGTCAGCTACAATGAGCAGTTCTTC. Translating it yields CASSQLVSYNEQFF.

The chain uses TRBV7-9 and TRBJ2-5; 9 bases line up with TRBD2. The trim removed 5 bases at V and 8 bases at J, leaving 9 bases unmatched. The CDR3 totals 14 residues. The germline gives CDR1 SEHNR, CDR2 FQNEAQ (reference sequence). The CDR3 DNA sequence: TGTGCCAGCAGCCGCTGGACTAGCGAATCCACCCAGTACTTC. Translation: CASSRWTSESTQYF. The whole variable domain, remainder taken from reference TRBV7-9 and TRBJ2-5, is DTGVSQNPRHKITKRGQNVTFRCDPISEHNRLYWYRQTLGQGPEFLTYFQNEAQLEKSRLLSDRFSAERPKGSFSTLEIQRTEQGDSAMYLCASSRWTSESTQYFGPGTRLLVL.

This chain uses TRBV27 with TRBJ2-7, with 12 bases matching TRBD2. The junction had 9 bases not matched to a gene; V was cut back by 4 bases and J by 2 bases. This CDR3 comprises 17 residues. CDR1 is MNHEY, CDR2 SMNVEV, per germline (reference sequence). CDR3 nucleotides: TGTGCCAGCAGTTATCGGGTGACTAGCGGGGGCCCCTACGAGCAGTACTTC. The encoded protein is CASSYRVTSGGPYEQYF.

The CDR3 DNA sequence: TGCGCCAGCAGCTTGGCCCCAGGGACACAGAACACCGGGGAGCTGTTTTTT. It encodes CASSLAPGTQNTGELFF. This sequence joins TRBV5-1 and TRBJ2-2; TRBD1 might be the D (6 bases). With 0 bases removed from V and 1 base from J, the gap between germline ends came to 13 bases. The CDR3 has 17 residues. Per germline, CDR1 SGHRS and CDR2 YFSETQ.

V and J are TRBV25-1 and TRBJ1-1; 9 nucleotides agree with TRBD1. This CDR3 is built from 15 residues. The V segment lost 5 bases and the J segment 4 bases; nucleotides outside the gene matches: 8. Per germline, CDR1 MGHDK and CDR2 SYGVNS. The CDR3 spells CASSPDRGSGTEAFF. DNA of the CDR3: TGTGCCAGCAGTCCGGACAGGGGTTCTGGCACTGAAGCTTTCTTT.